The 19 T cell receptor beta chains in this list originate from one sample, sequenced in a study of technical replicates of blood from a few donors. Sequenced by immunoSEQ multiplex PCR; TCRdb stores in-frame clones only, minus some. The sample shows approximately 95,000 clones, about 95% of them seen only once. Sequenced sample: T cells isolated from PBMCs. The receptor source for this set is a human donor in good health.

The chain carries TRBV30 and TRBJ2-7; 7 nucleotides match TRBD1. Germline V gene sequence: CDR1 GTSNPN, CDR2 SVGIG (reference sequence). The ends lost 7 bases at V and 4 bases at J; junction bases unmatched: 7. This CDR3 spans 12 amino acids. In DNA form, the CDR3 reads TGTGCCTCAATGGGACAGACATACGAGCAGTACTTC. Encoded protein: CASMGQTYEQYF.

This rearrangement joins TRBV14 to TRBJ1-1; tentative D call: TRBD1 (5 bases). V was pared by 1 base and J by 6 bases, with 12 bases between. Germline values: CDR1 SGHDN, CDR2 FVKESK. The CDR3 covers 14 residues. The CDR3 reads CASSQGRGGSEAFF. CDR3 coding DNA: TGTGCCAGCAGCCAAGGTAGGGGCGGTTCTGAAGCTTTCTTT.

This clone appeared a single time. J is TRBJ2-1 and V is TRBV29-1; tentatively, D is TRBD1 (5 bases). The CDR3 is 11 amino acids. CDR1 SQVTM and CDR2 ANQGSEA come from the germline V gene. Trimming took off 8 bases at V and 6 bases at J, with 11 bases between the two ends. The CDR3 bases are TGCAGCCTCCTTACAGGCAATGAGCAGTTCTTC. As protein: CSLLTGNEQFF.

The chain uses TRBV14 and TRBJ2-1; 13 bases align to TRBD2. Trimming took 4 bases from V and 5 from J; bases not matched to a gene: 5. Germline lookup yields CDR1 SGHDN and CDR2 FVKESK. The CDR3 contains 16 residues. Here the CDR3 reads CASSRGTSGNHNEQFF. CDR3 coding DNA: TGTGCCAGCAGCCGGGGGACTAGCGGGAACCACAATGAGCAGTTCTTC.

CDR3 region: CASSVSSSGANVLTF. The CDR3 nucleotides read TGTGCCAGCAGCGTTTCCTCCTCTGGGGCCAACGTCCTGACTTTC. This chain links TRBV9 with TRBJ2-6; no clear D gene. Germline-derived CDR1 and CDR2 are SGDLS and YYNGEE. The CDR3 length is 15 residues. V lost 2 bases, J lost 0 bases, and 6 bases lay in between.

The chain recombines TRBV7-8 with TRBJ2-7; D is unresolved. Trimming took off 5 bases at V and 2 bases at J, with 10 bases between the two ends. This CDR3 contains 13 residues. Per the germline V gene, CDR1 is SGHVS and CDR2 is FQNEAQ. Here the CDR3 reads CASSQRAPYEQYF. As DNA, the CDR3 is TGTGCCAGCAGCCAAAGAGCCCCCTACGAGCAGTACTTC.

V usage is TRBV5-1 and J usage is TRBJ2-7, with D hard to call. With 5 bases removed from V and 1 base from J, the gap between germline ends came to 10 bases. CDR3 length equals 13 residues. CDR1 is SGHRS and CDR2 is YFSETQ in the germline V gene. CDR3 in amino acids: CASSRSQSYEQYF. Written as DNA, the CDR3 is TGCGCCAGCAGTAGGAGCCAATCCTACGAGCAGTACTTC. Complete variable domain (other parts from reference TRBV5-1 and TRBJ2-7): KAGVTQTPRYLIKTRGQQVTLSCSPISGHRSVSWYQQTPGQGLQFLFEYFSETQRNKGNFPGRFSGRQFSNSRSEMNVSTLELGDSALYLCASSRSQSYEQYFGPGTRLTVT.

The chain has TRBV9 and TRBJ2-1, with D unclear. The CDR3 consists of 16 residues. The ends were cut back, 4 bases at V and 3 bases at J, with 17 bases in the middle. Germline CDR1 SGDLS, CDR2 YYNGEE. The chain's CDR3 is CASSPVASVIYNEQFF. The CDR3 coding sequence is TGTGCCAGCAGCCCCGTAGCAAGCGTGATCTACAATGAGCAGTTCTTC.

The chain joins TRBV9 to TRBJ2-3; D remains ambiguous. The CDR3 is made up of 12 amino acids. Trimming pared 2 bases from V and 7 bases from J, leaving 8 bases between. Germline V gene data show CDR1 as SGDLS and CDR2 as YYNGEE. In nucleotides, the CDR3 is TGTGCCAGCAGCGTCGCAGGTTATACGCAGTATTTT. Translating gives CASSVAGYTQYF.

This sequence joins TRBV2 and TRBJ1-1; D is ambiguous. Germline V CDR1 and CDR2: SNHLY, FYNNEI. Deletions cut 5 bases from V and 1 base from J, with 8 bases between. This CDR3 contains 13 residues. The CDR3 nucleotides are TGTGCCAGCAGTCTCCGGGGGAACACTGAAGCTTTCTTT. It yields the protein CASSLRGNTEAFF.

About this clone itself: The junction departs from the called germline gene at one end, perhaps through a read error. The gene calls are TRBV6-1 and TRBJ2-7; 7 nucleotides match TRBD2. CDR1 and CDR2 from the germline V gene are MNHNS and SASEGT. This CDR3 is 16 amino acids long. In nucleotides, the CDR3 is TGTGCCAGCAGGGAAGAACCTCTAGCGGCCAACTACGAGCAGTACTTC. This codes for CASREEPLAANYEQYF.

This chain's CDR3 is CASSLEESQPQHF. DNA for the CDR3: TGTGCCAGCAGCTTAGAAGAGAGCCAGCCCCAGCATTTT. The chain is built from TRBV7-2 and TRBJ1-5; D gene uncertain. Germline V gene data show CDR1 as SGHTA and CDR2 as FQGNSA. This CDR3 is 13 amino acids long. Trimming left V 1 base short and J 7 bases short, with 8 bases between.

Points on this clone: The junction does not match germline at one end; this may be a read error. J is TRBJ1-1 and V is TRBV4-3; no definite D call. From germline, CDR1 is LGHNA and CDR2 YSLEER. The CDR3 runs 13 residues. In nucleotides, the CDR3 is TGCGCCAGCAGCTTTGGATTGAACACTAAAGCTTTCTTT. This gives the protein CASSFGLNTKAFF.

V gene TRBV2 combines with J gene TRBJ1-5, with D unresolved. V gave up 6 bases and J gave up 5 bases, with 11 bases separating them. The CDR3 covers 13 residues. Germline CDR1 reads SNHLY; CDR2 reads FYNNEI. CDR3 in amino acids: CASRVAGYQPQHF. For the CDR3, the DNA is TGTGCCAGCAGGGTTGCGGGGTATCAGCCCCAGCATTTT. The whole variable domain, remainder taken from reference TRBV2 and TRBJ1-5, is EPEVTQTPSHQVTQMGQEVILRCVPISNHLYFYWYRQILGQKVEFLVSFYNNEISEKSEIFDDQFSVERPDGSNFTLKIRSTKLEDSAMYFCASRVAGYQPQHFGDGTRLSIL.

This chain connects TRBV5-8 to TRBJ1-1, with D possibly matching TRBD1 (5 bases). Trimming pared 2 bases from V and 4 bases from J, leaving 12 bases between. CDR1 and CDR2 (germline): SGHTS, YDEGEE. This CDR3 has 14 residues. Written as DNA, the CDR3 is TGTGCCAGCAGCTTAGGGGATATAGGCACTGAAGCTTTCTTT. Its translation: CASSLGDIGTEAFF.

This rearrangement joins TRBV7-2 to TRBJ2-3; tentative D call: TRBD2 (5 bases). The V and J ends lost 3 bases and 1 base respectively, with 11 bases between them. The length of the CDR3 is 15 residues. Germline loops: CDR1 SGHTA, CDR2 FQGNSA. Here the CDR3 DNA reads TGTGCCAGCAGCTTGGGTGGGAGCGGCACAGATACGCAGTATTTT. Its protein product is CASSLGGSGTDTQYF.

The chain joins TRBV30 to TRBJ2-3; D gene ambiguous. V lost 3 bases, J lost 0 bases, and 4 bases lay in between. CDR3 size: 12 residues. The V gene's germline CDR1 is GTSNPN and CDR2 SVGIG (reference sequence). The CDR3 sequence is CAWSGSTDTQYF. The CDR3 coding sequence is TGTGCCTGGAGCGGGAGCACAGATACGCAGTATTTT. The variable domain in full, with the rest retrieved from reference TRBV30 and TRBJ2-3, is SQTIHQWPATLVQPVGSPLSLECTVEGTSNPNLYWYRQAAGRGLQLLFYSVGIGQISSEVPQNLSASRPQDRQFILSSKKLLLSDSGFYLCAWSGSTDTQYFGPGTRLTVL.

J is TRBJ1-1 and V is TRBV2, with D maybe TRBD1 (5 bases). The CDR3 is made up of 10 amino acids. With 6 bases removed from V and 6 bases from J, the gap between germline ends came to 5 bases. Germline V CDR1 and CDR2: SNHLY, FYNNEI. The DNA of the CDR3 is TGTGCCAGCAGGGGGCCTGAAGCTTTCTTT. Protein product: CASRGPEAFF.

The J gene is TRBJ2-7, the V gene TRBV7-2; 9 bases are shared with TRBD1. The CDR3 has 16 residues. Looked up from germline, CDR1 is SGHTA and CDR2 is FQGNSA. V was clipped by 5 bases and J by 2 bases; unmatched bases: 10. This chain's CDR3 is CASSQRGTGPPYEQYF. CDR3 nucleotides: TGTGCCAGCAGCCAACGCGGGACAGGGCCTCCCTACGAGCAGTACTTC. Based on the CDR3 plus reference TRBV7-2 and TRBJ2-7, the full variable domain is GAGVSQSPSNKVTEKGKDVELRCDPISGHTALYWYRQSLGQGLEFLIYFQGNSAPDKSGLPSDRFSAERTGGSVSTLTIQRTQQEDSAVYLCASSQRGTGPPYEQYFGPGTRLTVT.